The rows below give T cell receptor beta chains drawn from one sample of a study of blood T cell repertoires in COVID-19. Repertoires were generated with immunoSEQ multiplex PCR, while TCRdb's copy carries only in-frame clones and drops some. The table includes under 350,000 clones, 80% to 90% detected once. Sequenced material: PBMCs or T cells enriched from blood (not recorded which). The receptors were gathered from a woman aged 40 to 49 with acute COVID-19. Each CDR3 is given with its conserved first and last residue. D genes are given only for firm matches. A row's size may be missing; if present it is once, few, many or a size class.

D gene: TRBD1
CDR3 length: 15
V gene: TRBV28
clone size: few
J gene: TRBJ1-2
CDR3 DNA: TGTGCCAGCAGTTTACCGGACAGGAAACCCTATGGCTACACCTTC
CDR3 protein: CASSLPDRKPYGYTF

D gene: -
CDR3 length: 16
V gene: TRBV6-2/TRBV6-3
clone size: -
J gene: TRBJ2-5
CDR3 DNA: TGTGCCAGCAGTTCTCTACTACGGACAGTCGAGGCGACCCAGTACTTC
CDR3 protein: CASSSLLRTVEATQYF

D gene: -
CDR3 length: 14
V gene: TRBV18
clone size: -
J gene: TRBJ1-4
CDR3 DNA: TGTGCCAGCTCACCCGACAGGTCTGGTGAAAAACTGTTTTTT
CDR3 protein: CASSPDRSGEKLFF

D gene: -
CDR3 length: 14
V gene: TRBV7-9
clone size: few
J gene: TRBJ2-7
CDR3 DNA: TGTGCCAGCAGCTCTCTCTTGGACAGCTACGAGCAGTACTTC
CDR3 protein: CASSSLLDSYEQYF

D gene: -
CDR3 length: 13
V gene: TRBV21-1
clone size: -
J gene: TRBJ2-1
CDR3 DNA: TGTGCCAGCAACCGACTAGCGTCTAATGAGCAGTTCTTC
CDR3 protein: CASNRLASNEQFF

D gene: TRBD1
CDR3 length: 18
V gene: TRBV12-5
clone size: -
J gene: TRBJ1-6
CDR3 DNA: TGTGCTAGTGGTTTGGAGCCGCAGGGGGCCTCCTATAATTCACCCCTCCACTTT
CDR3 protein: CASGLEPQGASYNSPLHF

D gene: -
CDR3 length: 17
V gene: TRBV5-1
clone size: -
J gene: TRBJ2-7
CDR3 DNA: TGCGCCAGCAGCCGCAAGCCCCGGGACACTGGAGCTTACGAGCAGTACTTC
CDR3 protein: CASSRKPRDTGAYEQYF

D gene: TRBD2
CDR3 length: 15
V gene: TRBV7-9
clone size: -
J gene: TRBJ2-5
CDR3 DNA: TGTGCCAGCAGCCCCGGAGCTGGGGGGGGTGAGACCCAGTACTTC
CDR3 protein: CASSPGAGGGETQYF

D gene: TRBD2
CDR3 length: 18
V gene: TRBV4-2
clone size: -
J gene: TRBJ2-3
CDR3 DNA: TGTGCCAGCAGCCAAGACTGGGCCGGGGGGGCGCGTTGGGATACGCAGTATTTT
CDR3 protein: CASSQDWAGGARWDTQYF

D gene: TRBD1
CDR3 length: 16
V gene: TRBV19
clone size: -
J gene: TRBJ1-5
CDR3 DNA: TGTGCCAGTAGTATATACGGGACAGGGGTCGGGTCGCCCCAGCATTTT
CDR3 protein: CASSIYGTGVGSPQHF

D gene: -
CDR3 length: 15
V gene: TRBV7-2
clone size: -
J gene: TRBJ1-3
CDR3 DNA: TGTGCCAGCAGCTTTACCGGGACTCCCGGCAACACCATATATTTT
CDR3 protein: CASSFTGTPGNTIYF

D gene: TRBD1
CDR3 length: 13
V gene: TRBV28
clone size: -
J gene: TRBJ2-7
CDR3 DNA: TGTGCCAGCAGCCGGGCAACCGGGACAGCGAGGGATTTC
CDR3 protein: CASSRATGTARDF

D gene: -
CDR3 length: 18
V gene: TRBV16
clone size: -
J gene: TRBJ2-3
CDR3 DNA: TGTGCCAGCAGCACCCCCTTCCAGGCAGGGGCGAGGACAGATACGCAGTATTTT
CDR3 protein: CASSTPFQAGARTDTQYF

D gene: TRBD1
CDR3 length: 15
V gene: TRBV7-8
clone size: -
J gene: TRBJ1-2
CDR3 DNA: TGTGCCAGCAGCACCGCAGACAGGGTAAACTATGGCTACACCTTC
CDR3 protein: CASSTADRVNYGYTF

D gene: TRBD2
CDR3 length: 15
V gene: TRBV5-1
clone size: -
J gene: TRBJ2-5
CDR3 DNA: TGCGCCAGCAGCTTGGCGGGAGGAGTCCGAGAGACCCAGTACTTC
CDR3 protein: CASSLAGGVRETQYF

D gene: TRBD1
CDR3 length: 15
V gene: TRBV28
clone size: -
J gene: TRBJ2-1
CDR3 DNA: TGTGCCAGCAGTTCACAGGGGCAAGATTACAATGAGCAGTTCTTC
CDR3 protein: CASSSQGQDYNEQFF

D gene: TRBD2
CDR3 length: 14
V gene: TRBV5-1
clone size: -
J gene: TRBJ2-5
CDR3 DNA: TGCGCCAGCAGCCCGGGACTAGCTGGGGAGACCCAGTACTTC
CDR3 protein: CASSPGLAGETQYF

D gene: -
CDR3 length: 13
V gene: TRBV2
clone size: -
J gene: TRBJ2-5
CDR3 DNA: TGTGCCACCGCAACTAGACGGGGAGAGACCCAGTACTTC
CDR3 protein: CATATRRGETQYF

D gene: TRBD2
CDR3 length: 17
V gene: TRBV28
clone size: -
J gene: TRBJ2-3
CDR3 DNA: TGTGCCAGCAGTTTGGGGAACGCGGGAGGAAGCACAGATACGCAGTATTTT
CDR3 protein: CASSLGNAGGSTDTQYF

D gene: -
CDR3 length: 13
V gene: TRBV12-3/TRBV12-4
clone size: -
J gene: TRBJ1-1
CDR3 DNA: TGTGCCAGCAGCAAAAGGGGGAACACTGAAGCTTTCTTT
CDR3 protein: CASSKRGNTEAFF

D gene: -
CDR3 length: 13
V gene: TRBV5-1
clone size: once
J gene: TRBJ1-1
CDR3 DNA: TGCGCCAGCAGCTTGGACGGGTGGACTGAAGCTTTCTTT
CDR3 protein: CASSLDGWTEAFF

D gene: -
CDR3 length: 18
V gene: TRBV18
clone size: -
J gene: TRBJ2-7
CDR3 DNA: TGTGCCAGCTCTCCCCGGGACAGGGGATCCCTAGCGGGACTCGAGCAGTACTTC
CDR3 protein: CASSPRDRGSLAGLEQYF

D gene: TRBD1
CDR3 length: 13
V gene: TRBV12-3/TRBV12-4
clone size: few
J gene: TRBJ1-1
CDR3 DNA: TGTGCCAGCCTGGGACAGCAGAACACTGAAGCTTTCTTT
CDR3 protein: CASLGQQNTEAFF

D gene: -
CDR3 length: 14
V gene: TRBV15
clone size: -
J gene: TRBJ1-5
CDR3 DNA: TGTGCCACCAGCAGAGGGACAACCAATCAGCCCCAGCATTTT
CDR3 protein: CATSRGTTNQPQHF

D gene: TRBD1
CDR3 length: 13
V gene: TRBV10-3
clone size: -
J gene: TRBJ1-5
CDR3 DNA: TGTGCCACTAGGACAGGGGAAAATCAGCCCCAGCATTTT
CDR3 protein: CATRTGENQPQHF

D gene: -
CDR3 length: 11
V gene: TRBV12-3/TRBV12-4
clone size: -
J gene: TRBJ1-1
CDR3 DNA: TGTGCCAGCAGAATCACAGGGAAAGCTTTCTTT
CDR3 protein: CASRITGKAFF

D gene: -
CDR3 length: 16
V gene: TRBV28
clone size: -
J gene: TRBJ1-3
CDR3 DNA: TGTGCCAGCAGATCAACACAGTTATTCTCTGGAAACACCATATATTTT
CDR3 protein: CASRSTQLFSGNTIYF

D gene: -
CDR3 length: 14
V gene: TRBV14
clone size: -
J gene: TRBJ2-7
CDR3 DNA: TGTGCCAGCAGCCTCCGGGACACCGCCTACGAGCAGTACTTC
CDR3 protein: CASSLRDTAYEQYF

D gene: -
CDR3 length: 13
V gene: TRBV19
clone size: -
J gene: TRBJ1-2
CDR3 DNA: TGTGCCAGTAGTATACTGGGGGGGACTCGGTACACCTTC
CDR3 protein: CASSILGGTRYTF

D gene: TRBD2
CDR3 length: 16
V gene: TRBV7-8
clone size: -
J gene: TRBJ2-1
CDR3 DNA: TGTGCCAGCAGCTTAATTTCCCTAGCGGGGGGTATTGAGCAGTTCTTC
CDR3 protein: CASSLISLAGGIEQFF

D gene: TRBD1
CDR3 length: 14
V gene: TRBV5-5
clone size: -
J gene: TRBJ1-4
CDR3 DNA: TGTGCCAGCAGCTCGGACAGGGTATTTGAAAAACTGTTTTTT
CDR3 protein: CASSSDRVFEKLFF

D gene: -
CDR3 length: 15
V gene: TRBV7-8
clone size: -
J gene: TRBJ2-1
CDR3 DNA: TGTGCCAGCAGCTTGAAGCGGGCATCTAACAATGAGCAGTTCTTC
CDR3 protein: CASSLKRASNNEQFF

D gene: -
CDR3 length: 16
V gene: TRBV2
clone size: -
J gene: TRBJ1-4
CDR3 DNA: TGTGCCAGCAGTCCCATACTACAAGGGGTTAATGAAAAACTGTTTTTT
CDR3 protein: CASSPILQGVNEKLFF

D gene: -
CDR3 length: 16
V gene: TRBV18
clone size: -
J gene: TRBJ1-1
CDR3 DNA: TGTGCCAGCTCACCACGAATCCAGGAGGCGTACACTGAAGCTTTCTTT
CDR3 protein: CASSPRIQEAYTEAFF

D gene: TRBD1
CDR3 length: 17
V gene: TRBV4-2
clone size: -
J gene: TRBJ1-2
CDR3 DNA: TGTGCCAGCAGCCAAGGGAGCACAGGGGGCGCCAACTATGGCTACACCTTC
CDR3 protein: CASSQGSTGGANYGYTF

D gene: TRBD2
CDR3 length: 15
V gene: TRBV5-4
clone size: -
J gene: TRBJ2-7
CDR3 DNA: TGTGCCAGCAGCTTGCTCGGGGGGGTGAACTACGAGCAGTACTTC
CDR3 protein: CASSLLGGVNYEQYF

D gene: -
CDR3 length: 16
V gene: TRBV5-1
clone size: once
J gene: TRBJ1-3
CDR3 DNA: TGCGCCAGCAGCTTGTGGACGGGGAACTCTGGAAACACCATATATTTT
CDR3 protein: CASSLWTGNSGNTIYF

D gene: -
CDR3 length: 15
V gene: TRBV2
clone size: few
J gene: TRBJ1-1
CDR3 DNA: TGTGCCAGCAGCCCAGGAACCTTTGGGGGGGGCGAAGCTTTCTTT
CDR3 protein: CASSPGTFGGGEAFF

D gene: TRBD1
CDR3 length: 14
V gene: TRBV9
clone size: few
J gene: TRBJ1-2
CDR3 DNA: TGTGCCAGCACCCCGACAGGGACACTCTATGGCTACACCTTC
CDR3 protein: CASTPTGTLYGYTF

D gene: -
CDR3 length: 13
V gene: TRBV5-1
clone size: -
J gene: TRBJ1-4
CDR3 DNA: TGCGCCAGCAGCCCAGGACAGAATGAAAAACTGTTTTTT
CDR3 protein: CASSPGQNEKLFF

D gene: TRBD2
CDR3 length: 16
V gene: TRBV9
clone size: -
J gene: TRBJ2-3
CDR3 DNA: TGTGCCAGCAGCGTAGTGGGGACTAGCGTTCCAGATACGCAGTATTTT
CDR3 protein: CASSVVGTSVPDTQYF

D gene: TRBD1
CDR3 length: 14
V gene: TRBV5-1
clone size: -
J gene: TRBJ1-1
CDR3 DNA: TGCGCCAGCAGCTTGGCGGCAGGGGGCACTGAAGCTTTCTTT
CDR3 protein: CASSLAAGGTEAFF

D gene: -
CDR3 length: 12
V gene: TRBV12-3/TRBV12-4
clone size: few
J gene: TRBJ2-3
CDR3 DNA: TGTGCCAGCAGCAGGGGGGCAGATACGCAGTATTTT
CDR3 protein: CASSRGADTQYF

D gene: TRBD2
CDR3 length: 15
V gene: TRBV4-1
clone size: -
J gene: TRBJ2-1
CDR3 DNA: TGCGCCAGCAGCCAAGAACCACTAGCGAGTGGTGAGCAGTTCTTC
CDR3 protein: CASSQEPLASGEQFF

D gene: TRBD1
CDR3 length: 15
V gene: TRBV18
clone size: -
J gene: TRBJ1-5
CDR3 DNA: TGTGCCAGCTCATGGACAGGGGGATCCAATCAGCCCCAGCATTTT
CDR3 protein: CASSWTGGSNQPQHF